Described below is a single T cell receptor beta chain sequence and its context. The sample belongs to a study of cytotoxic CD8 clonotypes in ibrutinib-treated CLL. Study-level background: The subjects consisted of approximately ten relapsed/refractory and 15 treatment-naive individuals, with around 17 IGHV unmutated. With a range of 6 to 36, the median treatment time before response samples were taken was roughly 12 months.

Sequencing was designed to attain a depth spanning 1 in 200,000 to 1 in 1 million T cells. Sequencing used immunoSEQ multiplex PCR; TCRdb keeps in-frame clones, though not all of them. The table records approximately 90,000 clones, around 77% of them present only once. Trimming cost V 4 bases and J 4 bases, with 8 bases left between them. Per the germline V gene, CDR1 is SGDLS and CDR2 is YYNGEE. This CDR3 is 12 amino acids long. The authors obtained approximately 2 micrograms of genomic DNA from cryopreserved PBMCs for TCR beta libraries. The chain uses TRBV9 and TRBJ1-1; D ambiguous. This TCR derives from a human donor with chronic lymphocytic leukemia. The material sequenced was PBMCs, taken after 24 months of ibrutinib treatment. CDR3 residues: CASSRGSTEAFF. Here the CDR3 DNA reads TGTGCCAGCAGCAGAGGGAGCACTGAAGCTTTCTTT. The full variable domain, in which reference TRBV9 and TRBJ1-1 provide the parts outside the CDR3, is DSGVTQTPKHLITATGQRVTLRCSPRSGDLSVYWYQQSLDQGLQFLIQYYNGEERAKGNILERFSAQQFPDLHSELNLSSLELGDSALYFCASSRGSTEAFFGQGTRLTVV.